This T cell receptor beta chain was sequenced during a study of T cell responses to AZD1222 COVID-19 vaccine. Overall study results and limits: Baseline serology detected seropositivity in only six AZD1222 recipients. White British people made up most donors, females outnumbered males, and clonal diversity was possibly underestimated. The repertoires were collected only after the peak T cell response.

This clone was picked up one time. Its antigen is unidentified. Libraries were prepared by immunoSEQ multiplex PCR; TCRdb keeps only in-frame clonotypes and omits some of them. The sample consists of some 200,000 clones, roughly nine tenths of them appearing once. The ends lost 1 base at V and 0 bases at J; junction bases unmatched: 5. The CDR3 runs 16 residues. Germline V gene data show CDR1 as SGDLS and CDR2 as YYNGEE. This sequence joins TRBV9 and TRBJ2-3; the match to TRBD2 covers 7 bases. The sample was peripheral blood, taken 28 days after the second AZD1222 dose. This clonotype originated in an adult who received the AZD1222 COVID-19 vaccine. CDR3 coding DNA: TGTGCCAGCAGCGTAAGCGGCGGGGGTAGCACAGATACGCAGTATTTT. It translates to CASSVSGGGSTDTQYF.